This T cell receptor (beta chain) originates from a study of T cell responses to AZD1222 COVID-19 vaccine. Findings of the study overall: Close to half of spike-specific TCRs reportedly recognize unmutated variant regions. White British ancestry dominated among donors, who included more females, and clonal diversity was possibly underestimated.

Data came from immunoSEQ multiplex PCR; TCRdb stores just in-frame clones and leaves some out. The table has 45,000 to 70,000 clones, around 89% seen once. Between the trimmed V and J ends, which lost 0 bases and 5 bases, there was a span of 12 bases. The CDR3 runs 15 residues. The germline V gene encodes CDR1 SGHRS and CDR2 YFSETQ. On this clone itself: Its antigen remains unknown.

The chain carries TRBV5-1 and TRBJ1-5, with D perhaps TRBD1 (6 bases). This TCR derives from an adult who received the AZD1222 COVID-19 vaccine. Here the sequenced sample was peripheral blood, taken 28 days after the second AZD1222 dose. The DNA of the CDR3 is TGCGCCAGCAGCTTGGGCAGGGGCTCTGATCAGCCCCAGCATTTT. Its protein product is CASSLGRGSDQPQHF.